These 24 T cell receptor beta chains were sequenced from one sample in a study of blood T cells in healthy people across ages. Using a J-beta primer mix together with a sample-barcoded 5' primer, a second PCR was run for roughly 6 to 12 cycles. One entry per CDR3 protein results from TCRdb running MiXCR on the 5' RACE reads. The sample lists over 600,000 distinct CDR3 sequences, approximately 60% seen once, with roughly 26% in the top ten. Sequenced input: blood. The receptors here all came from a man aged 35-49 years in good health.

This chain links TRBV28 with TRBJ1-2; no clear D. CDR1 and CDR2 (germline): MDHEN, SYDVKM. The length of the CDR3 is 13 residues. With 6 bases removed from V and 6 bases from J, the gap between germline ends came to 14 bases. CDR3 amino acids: CASRPRMIDGYTF. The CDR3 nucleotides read TGTGCCAGCAGACCCCGCATGATTGATGGCTACACCTTC.

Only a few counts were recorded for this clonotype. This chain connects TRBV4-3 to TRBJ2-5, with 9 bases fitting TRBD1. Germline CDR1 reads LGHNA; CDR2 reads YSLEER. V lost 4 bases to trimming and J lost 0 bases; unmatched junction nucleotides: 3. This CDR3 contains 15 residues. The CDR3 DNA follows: TGCGCCAGCAGCCCGGGACAGGGCCACCAAGAGACCCAGTACTTC. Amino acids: CASSPGQGHQETQYF.

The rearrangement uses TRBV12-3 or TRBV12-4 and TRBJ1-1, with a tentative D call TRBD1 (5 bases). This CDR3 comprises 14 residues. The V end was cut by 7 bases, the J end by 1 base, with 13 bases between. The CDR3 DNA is TGTGCCAGCAACCGTTTGAGGGGGAACACTGAAGCTTTCTTT. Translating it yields CASNRLRGNTEAFF.

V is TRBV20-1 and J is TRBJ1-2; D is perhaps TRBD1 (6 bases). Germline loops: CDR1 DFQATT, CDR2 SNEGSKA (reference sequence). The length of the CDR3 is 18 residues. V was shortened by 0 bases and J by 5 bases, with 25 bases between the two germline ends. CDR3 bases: TGCAGTGCTAGAGATCCCCGGACAGCTCTCCTCCCGTTATATGGCTACACCTTC. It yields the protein CSARDPRTALLPLYGYTF.

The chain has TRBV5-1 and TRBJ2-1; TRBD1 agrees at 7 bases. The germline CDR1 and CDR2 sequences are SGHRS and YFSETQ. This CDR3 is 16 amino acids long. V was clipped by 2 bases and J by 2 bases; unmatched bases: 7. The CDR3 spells CASSLRGQPPYNEQFF. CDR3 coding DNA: TGCGCCAGCAGCTTAAGGGGGCAGCCACCCTACAATGAGCAGTTCTTC.

The chain's CDR3 is CASSLLGQGSYGYTF. DNA of the CDR3: TGTGCCAGCAGTTTACTGGGACAGGGGAGCTATGGCTACACCTTC. The chain carries TRBV27 and TRBJ1-2, with 10 bases identical to TRBD1. This CDR3 comprises 15 residues. Germline-derived CDR1 and CDR2 are MNHEY and SMNVEV (reference sequence). With 2 bases clipped from V and 4 bases from J, the junction kept 4 bases outside the gene matches.

The chain's CDR3 is CASGPDTAYEQYF. The CDR3 DNA sequence: TGTGCTAGTGGCCCCGACACCGCATACGAGCAGTACTTC. The genes are TRBV12-5 and TRBJ2-7; D gene uncertain. This CDR3 contains 13 residues. Trimming cost V 6 bases and J 4 bases, with 13 bases left between them. CDR1 is LGHNT and CDR2 is FRNRAP in the germline V gene.

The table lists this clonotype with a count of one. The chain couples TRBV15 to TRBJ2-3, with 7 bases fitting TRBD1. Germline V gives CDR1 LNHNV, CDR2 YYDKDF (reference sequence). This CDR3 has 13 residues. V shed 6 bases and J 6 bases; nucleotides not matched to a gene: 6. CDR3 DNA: TGTGCCACCAGTCCCAGGGGGTCTGATACGCAGTATTTT. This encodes CATSPRGSDTQYF. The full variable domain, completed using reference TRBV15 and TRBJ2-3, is DAMVIQNPRYQVTQFGKPVTLSCSQTLNHNVMYWYQQKSSQAPKLLFHYYDKDFNNEADTPDNFQSRRPNTSFCFLDIRSPGLGDTAMYLCATSPRGSDTQYFGPGTRLTVL.

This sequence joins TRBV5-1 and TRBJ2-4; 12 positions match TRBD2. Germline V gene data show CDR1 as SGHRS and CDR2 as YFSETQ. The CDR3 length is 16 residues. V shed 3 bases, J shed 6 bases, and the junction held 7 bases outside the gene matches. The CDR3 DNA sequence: TGCGCCAGCAGCTCGGCTAGCGGGGGGGCCCCAAACATTCAGTACTTC. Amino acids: CASSSASGGAPNIQYF. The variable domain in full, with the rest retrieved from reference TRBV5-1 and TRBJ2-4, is KAGVTQTPRYLIKTRGQQVTLSCSPISGHRSVSWYQQTPGQGLQFLFEYFSETQRNKGNFPGRFSGRQFSNSRSEMNVSTLELGDSALYLCASSSASGGAPNIQYFGAGTRLSVL.

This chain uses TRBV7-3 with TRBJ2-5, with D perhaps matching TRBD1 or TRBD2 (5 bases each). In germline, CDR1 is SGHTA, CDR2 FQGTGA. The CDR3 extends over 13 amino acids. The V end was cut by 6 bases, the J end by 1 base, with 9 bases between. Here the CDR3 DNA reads TGTGCCAGCAGAAGGGGACGCCAAGAGACCCAGTACTTC. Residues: CASRRGRQETQYF.

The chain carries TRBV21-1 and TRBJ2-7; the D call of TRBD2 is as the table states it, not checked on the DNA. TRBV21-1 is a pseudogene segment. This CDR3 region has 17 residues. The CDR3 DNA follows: TGTGCCAGCAGCAAAGCCCTAACTAGCGGGGTTGGTCACGAGCAGTACTTC. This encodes CASSKALTSGVGHEQYF.

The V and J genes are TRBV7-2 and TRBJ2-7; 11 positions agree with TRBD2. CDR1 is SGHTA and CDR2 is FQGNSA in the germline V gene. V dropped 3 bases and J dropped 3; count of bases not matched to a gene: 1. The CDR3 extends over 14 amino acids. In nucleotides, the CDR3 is TGTGCCAGCAGCTTGACTAGCGGGATCTACGAGCAGTACTTC. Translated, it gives CASSLTSGIYEQYF.

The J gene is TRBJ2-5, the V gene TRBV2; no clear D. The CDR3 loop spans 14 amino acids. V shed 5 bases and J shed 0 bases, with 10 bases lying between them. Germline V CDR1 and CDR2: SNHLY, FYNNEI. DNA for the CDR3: TGTGCCAGCAGTCGTCTGAGGTACCAAGAGACCCAGTACTTC. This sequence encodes CASSRLRYQETQYF.

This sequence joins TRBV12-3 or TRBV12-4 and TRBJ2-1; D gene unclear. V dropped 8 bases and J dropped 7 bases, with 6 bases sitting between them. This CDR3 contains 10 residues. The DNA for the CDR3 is TGTGCCAGCGCCGCTAATGAGCAGTTCTTC. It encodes CASAANEQFF.

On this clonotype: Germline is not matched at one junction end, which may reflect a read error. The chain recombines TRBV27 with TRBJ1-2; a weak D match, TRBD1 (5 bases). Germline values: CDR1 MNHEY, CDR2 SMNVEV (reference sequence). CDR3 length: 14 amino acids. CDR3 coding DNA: TGTGCCAGCAGGGGGACCGAATCTAACTGTGGCTACACCTTC. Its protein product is CASRGTESNCGYTF.

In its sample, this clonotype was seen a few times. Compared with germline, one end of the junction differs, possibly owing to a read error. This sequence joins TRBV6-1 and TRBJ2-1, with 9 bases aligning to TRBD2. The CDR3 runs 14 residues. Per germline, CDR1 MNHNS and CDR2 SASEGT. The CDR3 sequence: CASSQAGGRGEQFF. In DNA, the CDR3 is TGTGCCAGCAGTCAAGCGGGGGGCAGGGGGGAGCAGTTCTTC.

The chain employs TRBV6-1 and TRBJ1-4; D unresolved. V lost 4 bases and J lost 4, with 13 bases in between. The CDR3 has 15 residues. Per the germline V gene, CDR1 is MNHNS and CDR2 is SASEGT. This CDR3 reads CASSGGSAVNEKLFF. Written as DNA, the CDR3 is TGTGCCAGCAGTGGCGGGTCCGCTGTTAATGAAAAACTGTTTTTT.

The CDR3 sequence: CASSEGQGYSGYTF. In DNA form, the CDR3 reads TGTGCCAGCAGTGAGGGACAGGGGTATTCTGGCTACACCTTC. This chain connects TRBV6-1 to TRBJ1-2, with 10 bases identical to TRBD1. In germline, CDR1 is MNHNS, CDR2 SASEGT. V trimming: 3 bases; J trimming: 7 bases; junction bases outside the gene matches: 5. The CDR3 sequence is 14 residues long.

CDR3 loop: CASSVRTANYGYTF. The CDR3, as DNA: TGTGCCAGCAGCGTTCGGACGGCCAACTATGGCTACACCTTC. The chain joins TRBV9 to TRBJ1-2; D ambiguous. The CDR3 has 14 residues. In germline, CDR1 is SGDLS, CDR2 YYNGEE. The V and J ends lost 2 bases and 2 bases respectively, with 10 bases between them.

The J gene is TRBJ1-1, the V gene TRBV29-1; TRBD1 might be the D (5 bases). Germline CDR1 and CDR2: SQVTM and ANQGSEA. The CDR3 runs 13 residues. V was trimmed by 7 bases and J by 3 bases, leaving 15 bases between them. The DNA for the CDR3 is TGCAGCGCCATGACAGTCGGAGACACTGAAGCTTTCTTT. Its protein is CSAMTVGDTEAFF.

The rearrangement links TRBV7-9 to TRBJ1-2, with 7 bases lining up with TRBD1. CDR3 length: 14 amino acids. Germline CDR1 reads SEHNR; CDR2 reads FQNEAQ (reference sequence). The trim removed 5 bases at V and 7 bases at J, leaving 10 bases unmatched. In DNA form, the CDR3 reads TGTGCCAGCAGCATCCAGACAGGGCCGAGTGGCTACACCTTC. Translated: CASSIQTGPSGYTF. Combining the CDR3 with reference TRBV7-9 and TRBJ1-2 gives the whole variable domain DTGVSQNPRHKITKRGQNVTFRCDPISEHNRLYWYRQTLGQGPEFLTYFQNEAQLEKSRLLSDRFSAERPKGSFSTLEIQRTEQGDSAMYLCASSIQTGPSGYTFGSGTRLTVV.

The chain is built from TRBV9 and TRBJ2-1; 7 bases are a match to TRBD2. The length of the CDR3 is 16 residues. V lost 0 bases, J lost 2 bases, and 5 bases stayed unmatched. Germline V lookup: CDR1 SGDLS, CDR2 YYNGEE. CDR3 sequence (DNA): TGTGCCAGCAGCGTAGCGCCGGCGGGGGCCTACAATGAGCAGTTCTTC. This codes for CASSVAPAGAYNEQFF.

CDR3 DNA: TGCGCCAGCAGCTTACGGATAGGGGGAGTGAACACTGAAGCTTTCTTT. Amino acids: CASSLRIGGVNTEAFF. The chain is built from TRBV5-1 and TRBJ1-1; possibly TRBD1 for D (6 bases). The CDR3 has 16 residues. Trimming stripped 2 bases from V and 0 bases from J, with 14 bases between. Germline V gene data show CDR1 as SGHRS and CDR2 as YFSETQ.

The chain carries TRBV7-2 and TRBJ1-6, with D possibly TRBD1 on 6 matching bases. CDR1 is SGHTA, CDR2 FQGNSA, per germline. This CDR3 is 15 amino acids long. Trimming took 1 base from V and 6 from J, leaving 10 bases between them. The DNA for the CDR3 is TGTGCCAGCAGCTTAGACAGGGCAAGTAATTCACCCCTCCACTTT. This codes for CASSLDRASNSPLHF.